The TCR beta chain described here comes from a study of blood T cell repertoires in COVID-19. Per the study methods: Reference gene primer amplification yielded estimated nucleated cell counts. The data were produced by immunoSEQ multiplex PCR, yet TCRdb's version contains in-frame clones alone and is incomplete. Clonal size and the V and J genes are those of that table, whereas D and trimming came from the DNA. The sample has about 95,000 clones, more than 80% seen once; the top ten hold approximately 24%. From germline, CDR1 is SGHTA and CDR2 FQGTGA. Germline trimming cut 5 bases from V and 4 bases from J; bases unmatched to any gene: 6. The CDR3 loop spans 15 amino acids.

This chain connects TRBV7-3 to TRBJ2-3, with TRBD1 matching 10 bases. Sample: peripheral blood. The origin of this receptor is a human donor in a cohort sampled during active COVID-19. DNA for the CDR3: TGTGCCAGCAGCCAGACAGGGGGCCTCGCAGATACGCAGTATTTT. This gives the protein CASSQTGGLADTQYF.